This T cell receptor (beta chain) appears in the sequencing data of a study of blood T cell repertoires in COVID-19. At the level of the study: Spain, Italy and the United States supplied samples that represented acute and convalescent COVID-19. In each case, the material was cDNA or gDNA derived from T cells, B-cell-depleted T cells, or PBMCs.

This clone was seen ten or more times. TCRdb's table, derived via immunoSEQ multiplex PCR, lists solely in-frame clones and lacks some. The repertoire holds 90,000 to 120,000 clones, with about 80% as singletons. CDR1 is SGDLS and CDR2 is YYNGEE in the germline V gene. The length of the CDR3 is 15 residues. V dropped 0 bases and J dropped 2; count of bases not matched to a gene: 4. This sequence was found in an elderly woman with active or convalescent COVID-19. The chain has TRBV9 and TRBJ2-7; 8 bases fit TRBD1. Sequencing was done on a sample of peripheral blood. The CDR3 DNA follows: TGTGCCAGCAGCGTAGCTGGGACAGGAGCCTACGAGCAGTACTTC. It yields the protein CASSVAGTGAYEQYF. The full variable domain, rest sourced from reference TRBV9 and TRBJ2-7, is DSGVTQTPKHLITATGQRVTLRCSPRSGDLSVYWYQQSLDQGLQFLIQYYNGEERAKGNILERFSAQQFPDLHSELNLSSLELGDSALYFCASSVAGTGAYEQYFGPGTRLTVT.